Below, 11 T cell receptor beta chains from the same sample are listed, as sequenced in a study of cytomegalovirus exposure and HLA in healthy donors listed by TCRdb under 2017. The protocol used for the library was the immunoSEQ multiplex PCR assay. The multiplex PCR relied on a mix of 60 forward primers for TCR Vbeta segments and 13 reverse primers for TCR Jbeta segments. In its TCRdb copy, this immuneACCESS table keeps in-frame sequences only and misses some clones. Where compared with another copy, unresolved V genes explain less than half of these, and the others have no known cause. This sample gives more than 75,000 clones in total; roughly 74% of them show up just once. The top ten constitute approximately 5.7% of the sample. The sequenced sample consisted of PBMCs. Receptors were obtained from a woman in her forties or fifties in good health and CMV-seropositive.

The rearrangement uses TRBV10-1 and TRBJ2-1; 7 positions agree with TRBD2. The V gene end was trimmed by 6 bases and the J gene end by 11 bases; junction bases not matched to a gene: 10. Germline V gene sequence: CDR1 WNHNN, CDR2 SYGVQD (reference sequence). This CDR3 is 13 amino acids long. CDR3 DNA: TGCGCCAGCAGCGGTGGTGCTAGCGGAAAGCAGTTCTTC. Protein sequence: CASSGGASGKQFF.

This sequence joins TRBV9 and TRBJ2-2, with 8 bases identical to TRBD1. The CDR3 sequence is 18 residues long. Germline loops: CDR1 SGDLS, CDR2 YYNGEE. V dropped 0 bases and J dropped 7; count of bases not matched to a gene: 14. CDR3 DNA: TGTGCCAGCAGCGTAGCTCCGGACAGGGCTTTTGACCACGGGGAGCTGTTTTTT. Residues: CASSVAPDRAFDHGELFF.

This chain links TRBV6-6 with TRBJ2-7; TRBD1 is a possible D gene (5 bases). The germline V gene has CDR1 MNHNY and CDR2 SVGAGI (reference sequence). CDR3 size: 13 residues. Trimming cost V 6 bases and J 3 bases, with 12 bases left between them. CDR3 loop: CASSQGPVYEQYF. The CDR3 DNA reads as TGTGCCAGCAGCCAGGGTCCCGTCTACGAGCAGTACTTC.

CDR3 bases: TGTGCCAGCAGTTATGTTGGCAGTGCAAGCAATCAGCCCCAGCATTTT. Protein: CASSYVGSASNQPQHF. The gene calls are TRBV6-6 and TRBJ1-5; D not certain. CDR3 length: 16 residues. Trimming cost V 3 bases and J 1 base, with 13 bases left between them. CDR1 MNHNY and CDR2 SVGAGI come from the germline V gene (reference sequence).

CDR3 sequence (DNA): TGTGCCAGCAGGAACACGCCATCAGGGGGGTATTCACCCCTCCACTTT. It specifies CASRNTPSGGYSPLHF. The rearrangement uses TRBV2 and TRBJ1-6; 7 bases fit TRBD1. V was clipped by 6 bases and J by 8 bases; unmatched bases: 13. The germline CDR1 and CDR2 sequences are SNHLY and FYNNEI. CDR3 length equals 16 residues.

This clone was seen only a few times. This rearrangement joins TRBV30 to TRBJ1-1; D gene ambiguous. Germline CDR1 GTSNPN, CDR2 SVGIG (reference sequence). The CDR3 runs to 15 residues. Trimming pared 3 bases from V and 0 bases from J, leaving 14 bases between. As DNA, the CDR3 is TGTGCCTGGAGCGCCCCCGGGAACATGAACACTGAAGCTTTCTTT. As protein: CAWSAPGNMNTEAFF.

This chain uses TRBV19 with TRBJ2-5; 7 bases line up with TRBD1. V trimming: 5 bases; J trimming: 7 bases; junction bases outside the gene matches: 13. This CDR3 is built from 15 residues. Germline V lookup: CDR1 LNHDA, CDR2 SQIVND (reference sequence). In DNA, the CDR3 is TGTGCCAGTAGTGAGGGGCTAACAGGGGCAGGGACCCAGTACTTC. This codes for CASSEGLTGAGTQYF.

The CDR3 nucleotides are TGTGCCATCAGTGAGTCCTCTATCACAGATACGCAGTATTTT. It translates to CAISESSITDTQYF. The V and J genes are TRBV10-3 and TRBJ2-3; no clear D. The CDR3 spans 14 residues. CDR1 and CDR2 (germline): ENHRY, SYGVKD. The germline V and J ends were trimmed by 0 bases and 2 bases, with 6 bases remaining between them.

The chain has TRBV6-5 and TRBJ2-7, with D perhaps TRBD2 (5 bases). Trimming removed 2 bases from V and 6 bases from J, with 11 bases in between. Germline assignment: CDR1 MNHEY and CDR2 SVGAGI. The CDR3 has 13 residues. Here the CDR3 reads CASSYGRGVEQYF. In DNA, the CDR3 is TGTGCCAGCAGTTACGGGAGAGGTGTCGAGCAGTACTTC.

Note on this clone: One end of the junction is discordant with germline, which a read error may explain. The V call is TRBV27, the J call TRBJ1-1, with no clear D. The CDR3 has 13 amino acids. Germline V gives CDR1 MNHEY, CDR2 SMNVEV (reference sequence). The chain's CDR3 is CVSSLGGFTEAFF. DNA for the CDR3: TGTGTCAGCAGTTTGGGAGGGTTCACTGAAGCTTTCTTT.

This rearrangement joins TRBV6-5 to TRBJ1-2; TRBD1 agrees at 10 bases. There are 13 residues in the CDR3. From germline, CDR1 is MNHEY and CDR2 SVGAGI. Trimming removed 6 bases from V and 7 bases from J; junction bases left unmatched: 5. The CDR3: CASSLGQGLGYTF. The CDR3 DNA is TGTGCCAGCAGCCTGGGACAGGGGCTTGGCTACACCTTC.